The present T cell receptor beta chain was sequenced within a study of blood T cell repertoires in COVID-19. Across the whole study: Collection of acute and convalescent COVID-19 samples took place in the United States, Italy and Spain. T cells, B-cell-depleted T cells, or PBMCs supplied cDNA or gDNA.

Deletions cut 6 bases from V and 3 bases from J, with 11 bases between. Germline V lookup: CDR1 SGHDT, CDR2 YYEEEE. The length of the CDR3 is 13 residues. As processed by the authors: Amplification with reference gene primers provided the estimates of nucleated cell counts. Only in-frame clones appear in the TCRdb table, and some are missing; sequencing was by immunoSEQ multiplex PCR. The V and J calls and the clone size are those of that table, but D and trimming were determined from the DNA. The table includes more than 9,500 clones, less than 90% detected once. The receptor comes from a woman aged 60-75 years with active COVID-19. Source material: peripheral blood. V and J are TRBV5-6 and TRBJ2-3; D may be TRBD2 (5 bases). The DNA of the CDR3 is TGTGCCAGCATCAAATCGGGAACAGATACGCAGTATTTT. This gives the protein CASIKSGTDTQYF.